The following is a T cell receptor beta chain sequence with its context. The V gene's germline CDR1 is MGHRA and CDR2 YSYEKL. The CDR3 has 15 amino acids. V lost 4 bases to trimming and J lost 3 bases, with 14 bases between them. These data are taken from a study of blood T cell repertoires in COVID-19. How the authors handled the data: Estimation of nucleated cell counts was performed using reference gene primer amplification. Sequencing used immunoSEQ multiplex PCR; TCRdb keeps in-frame clones, though not all of them. The V and J calls and the clone size are those of that table, but D and trimming were determined from the DNA. The data contain over 150,000 clones, roughly 80% of them seen just once; the ten biggest clones take up 7.5%.

Sequencing was carried out using PBMCs or T cells enriched from blood (not recorded which). The rearrangement uses TRBV4-1 and TRBJ2-3; D is possibly TRBD1 (6 bases). This receptor was identified in a man aged 35 to 55 who had recovered from COVID-19. The CDR3 reads CASSLQGFQTDTQYF. The CDR3 DNA reads as TGCGCCAGCAGCCTTCAGGGGTTTCAGACAGATACGCAGTATTTT.